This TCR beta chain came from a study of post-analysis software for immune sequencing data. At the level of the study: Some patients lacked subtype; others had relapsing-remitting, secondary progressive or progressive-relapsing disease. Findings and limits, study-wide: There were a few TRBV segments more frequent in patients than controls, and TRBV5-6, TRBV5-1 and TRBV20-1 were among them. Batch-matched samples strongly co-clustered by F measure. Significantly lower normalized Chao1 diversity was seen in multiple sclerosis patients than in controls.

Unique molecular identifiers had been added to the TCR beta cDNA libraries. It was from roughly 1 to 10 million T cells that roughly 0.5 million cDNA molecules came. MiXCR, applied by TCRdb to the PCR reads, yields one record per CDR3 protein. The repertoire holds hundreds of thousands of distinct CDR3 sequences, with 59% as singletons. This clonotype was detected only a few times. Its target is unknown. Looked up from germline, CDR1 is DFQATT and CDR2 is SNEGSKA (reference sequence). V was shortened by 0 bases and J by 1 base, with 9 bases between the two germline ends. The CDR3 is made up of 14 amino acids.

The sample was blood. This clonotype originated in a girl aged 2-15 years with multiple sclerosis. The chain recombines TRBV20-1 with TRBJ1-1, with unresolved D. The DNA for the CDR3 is TGCAGTGCTAGAGATTGGACGGGGAACACTGAAGCTTTCTTT. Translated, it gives CSARDWTGNTEAFF.